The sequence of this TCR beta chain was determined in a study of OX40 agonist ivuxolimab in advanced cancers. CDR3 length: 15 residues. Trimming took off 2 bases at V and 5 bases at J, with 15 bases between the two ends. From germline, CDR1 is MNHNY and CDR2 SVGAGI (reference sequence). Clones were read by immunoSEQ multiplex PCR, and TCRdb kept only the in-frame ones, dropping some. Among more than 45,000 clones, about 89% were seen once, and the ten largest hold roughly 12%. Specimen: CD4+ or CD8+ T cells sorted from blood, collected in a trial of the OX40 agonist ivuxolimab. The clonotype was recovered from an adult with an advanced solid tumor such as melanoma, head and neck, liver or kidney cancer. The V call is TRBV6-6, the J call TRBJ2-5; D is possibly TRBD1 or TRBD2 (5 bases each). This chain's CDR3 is CASSYEGTLGETQYF. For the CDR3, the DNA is TGTGCCAGCAGTTACGAGGGGACCCTGGGTGAGACCCAGTACTTC.